Only a few counts were recorded for the clone carrying this T cell receptor beta chain. PCR was performed a second time for about 6 to 12 cycles using a sample-barcoded 5' primer and a J-beta primer mix. TCRdb independently ran MiXCR on the 5' RACE reads; one entry per CDR3 protein. The table has hundreds of thousands of distinct CDR3 sequences, more than 45% seen once. V was shortened by 5 bases and J by 7 bases, with 20 bases between the two germline ends. This CDR3 is 15 amino acids long. The germline gives CDR1 MNHNS, CDR2 SASEGT. The data are from a study of blood T cells in healthy people across ages.

The V gene is TRBV6-1, the J gene TRBJ1-2; weak D call: TRBD1 (6 bases). The TCR comes from a woman older than 75 in good health. Source material: blood. The CDR3 region is CASSSATGNSFGYTF. In DNA form, the CDR3 reads TGTGCCAGCAGTTCCGCTACAGGGAATAGTTTTGGCTACACCTTC.